This T cell receptor beta chain was obtained from a study of blood T cell repertoires in COVID-19. This clone was counted a single time. Trimming took off 0 bases at V and 5 bases at J, with 5 bases between the two ends. This CDR3 comprises 12 residues. Germline V gives CDR1 SQVTM, CDR2 ANQGSEA. Libraries were prepared by immunoSEQ multiplex PCR; TCRdb keeps only in-frame clonotypes and omits some of them. The sample lists roughly 520,000 clones, around nine tenths occurring once. The clonotype comes from a middle-aged woman who had recovered from COVID-19. The genes are TRBV29-1 and TRBJ2-1; no clear D. Sample: PBMCs or T cells enriched from blood (not recorded which). For the CDR3, the DNA is TGCAGCGTTGAAGATCTAAACAATGAGCAGTTCTTC. Residues: CSVEDLNNEQFF.